The T cell receptor (beta chain) described here comes from a study of technical replicates of blood from a few donors. CDR1 is SNHLY and CDR2 is FYNNEI in the germline V gene. The CDR3 is made up of 15 amino acids. The ends lost 6 bases at V and 2 bases at J; junction bases unmatched: 4. Profiling relied on immunoSEQ multiplex PCR, and the TCRdb table lists in-frame clones only, not all of them. This repertoire shows around 76,000 clones, around 97% found once; its top ten account for 0.2% to 0.25%. The receptor was derived from a human donor in good health. The sequenced sample consisted of T cells isolated from PBMCs. The rearrangement uses TRBV2 and TRBJ2-6, with TRBD1 matching 7 bases. This CDR3 reads CASRPTGTGANVLTF. CDR3 coding DNA: TGTGCCAGCAGGCCGACAGGGACTGGGGCCAACGTCCTGACTTTC.